The clone carrying this T cell receptor beta chain has only one observation. The antigen is undetermined. This sample is part of a study of PD-L1 blockade in urothelial cancer. The overall study: Males with bladder-origin urothelial cancer made up about 85% of the 29 patients. At 6 weeks and at 3 weeks (second dose) after treatment start, blood was analyzed.

Some clones are missing from TCRdb's copy, which holds only in-frame ones; the method was immunoSEQ multiplex PCR. The sample carries some 120,000 clones, about 84% recorded once. The time point was: peripheral blood 6 weeks after treatment start. Study-level results: Stronger expansion of tumor-associated clones in blood at 3 weeks distinguished durable-benefit patients.

Germline CDR1 and CDR2: SGHDT and YYEEEE. Losses at the gene ends were 4 bases for V and 0 bases for J; bases not matched to a gene: 10. CDR3 length equals 16 residues. The TCR sequence derives from a man aged 50 or older with urothelial cancer. This specimen was PBMCs, taken around atezolizumab (anti-PD-L1) treatment. The chain employs TRBV5-6 and TRBJ2-7; 7 bases fit TRBD2. The CDR3 sequence: CASSLTGGARSYEQYF. DNA for the CDR3: TGTGCCAGCAGCCTGACGGGGGGAGCCCGCTCCTACGAGCAGTACTTC.